This TCR beta chain was captured by sequencing in a study of T-cell memory formation after mild COVID-19. Overall study: Among the donors, TCR clusters were largely specific to each donor.

TCRdb analysed the 5' RACE reads with MiXCR anew, one entry per CDR3 protein. The sample records fewer than 500,000 distinct CDR3 sequences, roughly 25% being singletons. V lost 5 bases to trimming and J lost 0 bases, with 17 bases between them. This CDR3 contains 15 residues. Germline V gene data show CDR1 as SQVTM and CDR2 as ANQGSEA. The sample comprised PBMCs or a T cell subset sorted from them (not recorded which). The genes are TRBV29-1 and TRBJ2-7; tentatively, D is TRBD1 (6 bases). This clonotype was obtained from an adult woman who had mild COVID-19 (a few samples of this study predate the infection). Cell type and time point are not known. This CDR3 reads CSVTRGRGNSYEQYF. CDR3 DNA sequence: TGCAGCGTTACCCGGGGCAGGGGCAACTCCTACGAGCAGTACTTC.